This TCR beta chain was obtained from a study of cytomegalovirus exposure and HLA in healthy donors. General observations from the study: Later analysis identified 16,951 TCR beta sequences associated with HLA alleles, using a false discovery rate threshold of 0.05. Earlier results showed most TCR beta V segments being productive about 87% or about 30% of the time. An observed cluster of highly shared sequence variants was recorded as a likely sequencing artifact.

This clone was counted between two and nine times. As yet, its antigen is unknown. The length of the CDR3 is 15 residues. Germline loops: CDR1 SEHNR, CDR2 FQNEAQ (reference sequence). Unmatched junction bases numbered 7, after V lost 5 bases and J lost 2 bases. PCR was performed using 60 Vbeta and 13 Jbeta primers. The repertoire was sequenced with immunoSEQ multiplex PCR; TCRdb's copy has only in-frame clones and lacks some. The repertoire holds about 170,000 clones, with around 77% as singletons. The clonotype was recovered from a young woman in good health and CMV-seropositive. The material sequenced was PBMCs. The rearrangement links TRBV7-9 to TRBJ1-1; TRBD1 agrees at 8 bases. The CDR3 loop reads CASSTYRGSNTEAFF. The CDR3 DNA follows: TGTGCCAGCAGCACGTACAGGGGGAGCAACACTGAAGCTTTCTTT.